This entry concerns a single T cell receptor (beta chain). This clone was observed a single time. What this receptor recognizes is not known. The sample holds no much larger clone one base away, and base qualities are not on file. The data are from a study of blood T cell repertoires in COVID-19 (TCRdb year 2020). Regarding the research as a whole: Collaborator samples came from the United States, Italy and Spain and covered acute and convalescent phases of COVID-19. Sample metadata almost always included a de-identified subject ID, COVID-19 status, age in years and sex. Subjects who had been exposed to COVID-19, were actively infected with it, or had recovered from it provided the deeply sampled blood TCRbeta repertoires that made up the dataset. The repertoires were released in a freely available public database meant as a resource for research on the immune response to SARS-CoV-2. The samples were drawn from two sources: the first 160 participants of the ongoing ImmuneRACE study, and 1,000 to 1,500 subjects contributed by 6 global collaborators. Where available, HLA class I and class II types were obtained from metadata supplied by the sample provider rather than from assay-based typing. The material from the prospective study consisted of cDNA or gDNA derived from T cells, B-cell-depleted T cells, or PBMCs.

On the study overall, not on this receptor specifically: Clinical and demographic metadata were provided uncurated, with the amount varying by source and participant.

V is shortened by 0 bases, J by 5 bases, and the region joining them spans 11 bases. Sequences SGHRS (CDR1) and YFSETQ (CDR2) are obtained from the germline V gene. The CDR3 sequence holds 14 residues, the cysteine and phenylalanine included. CDR3 DNA is the only sequence kept; it has 42 bases, read in frame from the first base. Collaborating institutions collected whole blood in K2EDTA tubes following their own protocols. For TCRbeta analysis, collaborators shipped samples as frozen whole blood, isolated PBMCs, or DNA extracted from either of those sample types. The immunoSEQ Assay, a bias-controlled multiplex PCR, was used to amplify TCRbeta CDR3 regions from genomic DNA. The source study handled its data this way. The number of nucleated cells in each sample was estimated from the amplification of reference gene primers within the assay. Sequence reads were collapsed and filtered to measure the absolute abundance of every unique TCRbeta CDR3 rearrangement. For each sample, productive Simpson clonality was calculated by taking the square root of Simpson's diversity index across productive rearrangements. TCRdb limited this immuneACCESS table to in-frame rearrangements with V and J called. A share of clones is missing; checked studies link under half to unresolved V genes, and the rest is unexplained. That table furnishes V, J and clone size, whereas the DNA furnished D and trimming. The sample table records more than 120,000 clones; approximately 89% of these occur just once. The leading ten clones occupy around a quarter of the sample.

The clonotype originates from a human donor in a cohort sampled during active COVID-19. In this chain, TRBV5-1 is recombined with TRBJ2-5; matching of 6 bases hints at TRBD2 as the D gene. The sample taken for sequencing was peripheral blood. The DNA sequence reads TGCGCCAGCAGCTTGGTCGGGGGAGCGGAGACCCAGTACTTC. This encodes CASSLVGGAETQYF.